Sequencing of this T cell receptor beta chain was carried out in a study of blood T cell repertoires in COVID-19. Trimming took 1 base from V and 3 from J, leaving 10 bases between them. There are 15 residues in the CDR3. CDR1 is SGHTA and CDR2 is FQGNSA in the germline V gene. The data were produced by immunoSEQ multiplex PCR, yet TCRdb's version contains in-frame clones alone and is incomplete. The data show over 250,000 clones, with around 87% seen just once and over 2% held by the top ten. The chain joins TRBV7-2 to TRBJ1-5; no clear D. The receptor was derived from a woman aged 50 to 60 with acute or convalescent COVID-19. Sequenced input: peripheral blood. The CDR3 here is CASSLVGVINQPQHF. The CDR3 DNA reads TGTGCCAGCAGCTTAGTCGGGGTTATCAATCAGCCCCAGCATTTT.